This TCR beta chain is from a study of cytomegalovirus exposure and HLA in healthy donors. Study as a whole: Some 80 million unique TCR sequences came from HLA-typed donors in an early release. Study results and limitations: Later genetic work tied a missense DCLRE1C variant to beta-chain V and J trimming. According to the study, 160 or so TCR beta chains were cytomegalovirus-associated.

With 60 Vbeta and 13 Jbeta primers, the PCR was carried out. The protocol was immunoSEQ multiplex PCR, while the TCRdb copy is restricted to in-frame clones and leaves out a portion. Of about 190,000 clones listed, roughly three quarters are singletons. As for this clone: Its matching antigen is unknown.

The germline gives CDR1 SGHAT, CDR2 FQNNGV. V lost 5 bases to trimming and J lost 5 bases, with 13 bases between them. The CDR3 extends over 14 amino acids. Sequencing was performed on PBMCs. This rearrangement joins TRBV11-2 to TRBJ1-5; tentative D call: TRBD1 (5 bases). This TCR came from a woman between 18 and 29 years old in good health and CMV-seronegative. CDR3 DNA: TGTGCCAGCAGCGCATCAGGGTACGATCAGCCCCAGCATTTT. It specifies CASSASGYDQPQHF. The complete variable domain, with remaining parts taken from reference TRBV11-2 and TRBJ1-5, reads EAGVAQSPRYKIIEKRQSVAFWCNPISGHATLYWYQQILGQGPKLLIQFQNNGVVDDSQLPKDRFSAERLKGVDSTLKIQPAKLEDSAVYLCASSASGYDQPQHFGDGTRLSIL.